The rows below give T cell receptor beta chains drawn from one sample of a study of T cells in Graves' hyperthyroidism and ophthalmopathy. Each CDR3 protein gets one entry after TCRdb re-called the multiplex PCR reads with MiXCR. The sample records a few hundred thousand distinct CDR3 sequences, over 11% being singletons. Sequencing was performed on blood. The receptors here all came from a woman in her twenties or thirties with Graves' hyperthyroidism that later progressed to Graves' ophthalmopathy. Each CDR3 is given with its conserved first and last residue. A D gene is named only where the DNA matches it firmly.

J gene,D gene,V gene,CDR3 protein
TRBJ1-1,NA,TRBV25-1,CASSAIGMNTEAFF
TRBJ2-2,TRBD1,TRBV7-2,CASSSEGQGAPGELFF
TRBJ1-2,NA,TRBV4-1,CASSPREEYLYGYTF
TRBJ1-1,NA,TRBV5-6,CASSPTWTDMNTEAFF
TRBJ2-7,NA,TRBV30,CAWNTVGEQYF
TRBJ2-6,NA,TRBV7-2,CASSRAGNSGANVLTF
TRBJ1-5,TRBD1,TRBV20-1,CSARAQGRGHQPQHF
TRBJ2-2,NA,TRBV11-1,CASSLVVGELFF
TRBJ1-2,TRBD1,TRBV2,CARRQGYGYTF
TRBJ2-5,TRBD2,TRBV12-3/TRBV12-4,CASSPGLAGVFYVETQYF
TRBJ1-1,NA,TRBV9,CASSVARGTEAFF
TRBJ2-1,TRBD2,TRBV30,CAWSPGGPGRDEQFF
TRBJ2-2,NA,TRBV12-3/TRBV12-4,CASSLLVSGELFF
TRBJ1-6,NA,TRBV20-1,CSARVTGLADSPLHF
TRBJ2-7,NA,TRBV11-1,CASSLSRVSSYEQYF
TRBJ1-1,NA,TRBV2,CASGGEGAAGMNTEAFF
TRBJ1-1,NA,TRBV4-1,CASSQEGVGASGTEAFF
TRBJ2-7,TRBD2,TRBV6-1,CASSPGTSGPSYEQYF